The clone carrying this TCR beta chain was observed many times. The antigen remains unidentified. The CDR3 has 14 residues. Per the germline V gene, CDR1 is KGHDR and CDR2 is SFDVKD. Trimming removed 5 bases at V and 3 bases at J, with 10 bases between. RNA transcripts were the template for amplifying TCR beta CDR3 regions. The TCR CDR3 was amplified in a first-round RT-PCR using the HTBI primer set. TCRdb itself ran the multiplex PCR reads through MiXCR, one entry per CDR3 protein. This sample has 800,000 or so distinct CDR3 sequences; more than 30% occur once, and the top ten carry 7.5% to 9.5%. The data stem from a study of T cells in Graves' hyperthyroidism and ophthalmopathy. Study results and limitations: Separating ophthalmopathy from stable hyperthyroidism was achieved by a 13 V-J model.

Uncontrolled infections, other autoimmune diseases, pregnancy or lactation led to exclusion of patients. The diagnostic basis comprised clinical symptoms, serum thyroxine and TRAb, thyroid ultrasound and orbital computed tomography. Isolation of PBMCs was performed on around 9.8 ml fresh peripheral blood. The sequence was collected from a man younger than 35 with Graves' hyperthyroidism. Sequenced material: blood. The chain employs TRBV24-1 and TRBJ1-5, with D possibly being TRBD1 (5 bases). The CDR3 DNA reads TGTGCCACCAGTGCGGCGGACAACAATCAGCCCCAGCATTTT. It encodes CATSAADNNQPQHF.